This T cell receptor beta chain was found in a study of blood T cells in healthy people across ages. General study results and limits: In older individuals, TCR beta diversity per million T cells was lower, falling roughly linearly with age. Not knowing donor CMV status may have confounded expanded clonotype changes.

A second PCR of roughly 6 to 12 cycles used a sample-barcoded 5' primer and a J-beta primer mix. TCRdb re-derived calls from the 5' RACE reads in MiXCR, one entry per CDR3 protein. Here the sample spans roughly 800,000 distinct CDR3 sequences, over 45% being singletons. Caucasian, healthy and from Russia, the donors were aged between about 6 and 100. Germline V gene data show CDR1 as SQVTM and CDR2 as ANQGSEA. CDR3 length: 12 amino acids. The ends were cut back, 6 bases at V and 8 bases at J, with 15 bases in the middle. Remarks on this clonotype: Its antigen is unidentified.

V is TRBV29-1 and J is TRBJ2-3; D gene unclear. This clonotype was sampled from a man aged 25 to 40 in good health. The sequencing input was blood. The CDR3 loop reads CSVVAGLGTQYF. CDR3 in DNA: TGCAGCGTCGTAGCCGGGTTAGGTACGCAGTATTTT.